The T cell receptor (beta chain) under discussion was sequenced for a study of T cells after yellow fever vaccination. One entry per CDR3 protein, called by TCRdb with MiXCR from the 5' RACE reads. The sample includes approximately 550,000 distinct CDR3 sequences, around an eighth of them seen just once. Study outcomes and limitations: Re-detected after boosting: most primary clones, 96% of CD4 and under 90% of CD8.

Details on this clonotype: Its specificity is not known.

The sequencing used PBMCs, collected on the day of the yellow fever booster vaccination. This sequence originates from a man aged 30-40 years who received the YFV17D yellow fever vaccine.

The CDR3 reads CASITGRGEQFF. For the CDR3, the DNA is TGTGCCAGCATCACGGGAAGGGGCGAGCAGTTCTTC. The chain joins TRBV2 to TRBJ2-1; D possibly matches TRBD1 or TRBD2 (5 bases each). The CDR3 consists of 12 residues. V was shortened by 7 bases and J by 10 bases, with 14 bases between the two germline ends. Germline V lookup: CDR1 SNHLY, CDR2 FYNNEI.